Below are 10 T cell receptor beta chains sequenced from a single sample in a study of molecular identifiers for immune sequencing clone quantification. Using its own MiXCR run on the PCR reads, TCRdb lists one record per CDR3 protein. Of hundreds of thousands of distinct CDR3 sequences listed, around 25% were seen once; the top ten hold 0.7% to 0.95%. Sequences were obtained from naive CD8+ T cells from blood, with Jurkat cell RNA spiked in. As for subset: FACS-sorted CD8+CD4-CCR7+CD45RA+ naive T cells. All receptors derive from a human donor in good health. Some libraries in this study had Jurkat cell RNA spiked in.

With regard to this clonotype: At one end, the junction sequence differs from germline, possibly due to a read error. The chain is built from TRBV6-4 and TRBJ1-6; TRBD1 aligns across 8 bases. Germline assignment: CDR1 MRHNA and CDR2 SNTAGT. The length of the CDR3 is 15 residues. In DNA form, the CDR3 reads TGTGCCGGCAGTGACCGCGGACAGGGATACCCACCCCTCCACTTT. It translates to CAGSDRGQGYPPLHF.

Comment on this clonotype: A single base separates this from a much larger clone, so it may be a read error. The chain couples TRBV5-4 to TRBJ1-1; no clear D gene. CDR1 and CDR2 (germline): SGHNT, YYREEE (reference sequence). V was trimmed by 3 bases and J by 6 bases, leaving 12 bases between them. The CDR3 has 13 amino acids. The CDR3 reads CASSSGPEPEAFF. Written as DNA, the CDR3 is TGTGCCAGCAGCTCGGGTCCCGAGCCTGAAGCTTTCTTT.

J is TRBJ2-7 and V is TRBV4-2, with D tentatively TRBD2 (6 bases). Trimming took 1 base from V and 6 from J, leaving 10 bases between them. From germline, CDR1 is LGHNA and CDR2 YNFKEQ. This CDR3 contains 13 residues. The DNA of the CDR3 is TGTGCCAGCAGCCAAGGGAGGGATGGCGAGCAGTACTTC. Translating it yields CASSQGRDGEQYF.

At least ten counts were recorded for this clonotype. The CDR3 region is CAISDGGDQPQHF. The CDR3 DNA reads as TGTGCCATCAGTGATGGTGGGGACCAGCCCCAGCATTTT. The V call is TRBV10-3, the J call TRBJ1-5; possible D gene TRBD1, 5 bases. The germline gives CDR1 ENHRY, CDR2 SYGVKD. The CDR3 totals 13 residues. Trimming removed 3 bases from V and 7 bases from J, with 10 bases in between.

This clonotype was counted only a few times. This chain links TRBV21-1 with TRBJ1-4; the tabulated D call, TRBD1, remains unverified against the DNA. TRBV21-1 is termed a pseudogene. The CDR3 covers 16 residues. The CDR3 region has the DNA TGTGCCAGCAGCAAATCCCGAAACCAGGGCGGTGAAAAACTGTTTTTT. It encodes CASSKSRNQGGEKLFF.

There are many counts of this clonotype. The V gene is TRBV3-1, the J gene TRBJ2-1, with 10 bases that match TRBD1. Germline V CDR1 and CDR2: LGHDT, YNNKEL (reference sequence). This CDR3 is 15 amino acids long. V gave up 4 bases and J gave up 2 bases; unmatched junction bases: 2. This CDR3 reads CASSPDRGTYNEQFF. The CDR3 DNA sequence: TGTGCCAGCAGCCCGGACAGGGGGACCTACAATGAGCAGTTCTTC.

This chain uses TRBV20-1 with TRBJ2-1, with D perhaps TRBD2 (6 bases). Germline V lookup: CDR1 DFQATT, CDR2 SNEGSKA (reference sequence). This CDR3 is built from 13 residues. V shed 0 bases and J shed 6 bases, with 9 bases lying between them. The CDR3 DNA follows: TGCAGTGCTAGAGATAGGAGGGGCAATGAGCAGTTCTTC. Encoded protein: CSARDRRGNEQFF.

The V call is TRBV27, the J call TRBJ2-7, with 7 bases identical to TRBD2. CDR3 size: 13 residues. The J segment lost 3 bases and the V segment lost 6 bases, leaving 5 bases of the junction unmatched. CDR1 and CDR2 from the germline V gene are MNHEY and SMNVEV (reference sequence). CDR3 in amino acids: CASRTPGGYEQYF. CDR3 nucleotide sequence: TGTGCCAGCAGGACCCCGGGGGGCTACGAGCAGTACTTC.

This clonotype was seen at least ten times. The chain has TRBV4-3 and TRBJ2-7; D is unresolved. The CDR3 has 15 residues. Germline lookup yields CDR1 LGHNA and CDR2 YSLEER. V lost 1 base and J lost 2, with 12 bases in between. The CDR3 bases are TGCGCCAGCAGCCAAGGAAGGGCCGGGCCCTACGAGCAGTACTTC. Amino acids: CASSQGRAGPYEQYF.

This clonotype was observed at least ten times. The genes are TRBV29-1 and TRBJ2-7; D is perhaps TRBD1 (5 bases). This CDR3 is 15 amino acids long. Per the germline V gene, CDR1 is SQVTM and CDR2 is ANQGSEA. Trimming cost V 2 bases and J 0 bases, with 14 bases left between them. In DNA, the CDR3 is TGCAGCGTTGAAACGCCACAGGAGAGCTCCTACGAGCAGTACTTC. Translated, it gives CSVETPQESSYEQYF.